This TCR beta chain was documented in a study of T cell responses to AZD1222 COVID-19 vaccine. The study's findings and limits: Baseline testing showed seropositivity in only six AZD1222 recipients. Most donors were white British, females outnumbered males, and clonal diversity was possibly underestimated. Variant regions that are unmutated are reportedly the target of nearly half of spike-specific TCRs.

This clone was detected only once. What it recognizes is unknown. V lost 2 bases and J 4 bases, leaving 14 bases between the germline ends. Germline CDR1 SGHAT, CDR2 FQNNGV. The CDR3 length is 16 residues. Assay used: immunoSEQ multiplex PCR; TCRdb lists only in-frame clones, some missing. Of a few hundred thousand clones listed, over 90% were seen once; the top ten hold 0.5% to 0.7%. The specimen comprised peripheral blood, sampled on day 0 of AZD1222 vaccination. This chain joins TRBV11-2 and TRBJ2-2; D ambiguous. The sequence derives from an adult in good health. The CDR3 region is CASSLLPSVVTGELFF. CDR3 sequence (DNA): TGTGCCAGCAGCTTACTACCATCAGTTGTCACCGGGGAGCTGTTTTTT.